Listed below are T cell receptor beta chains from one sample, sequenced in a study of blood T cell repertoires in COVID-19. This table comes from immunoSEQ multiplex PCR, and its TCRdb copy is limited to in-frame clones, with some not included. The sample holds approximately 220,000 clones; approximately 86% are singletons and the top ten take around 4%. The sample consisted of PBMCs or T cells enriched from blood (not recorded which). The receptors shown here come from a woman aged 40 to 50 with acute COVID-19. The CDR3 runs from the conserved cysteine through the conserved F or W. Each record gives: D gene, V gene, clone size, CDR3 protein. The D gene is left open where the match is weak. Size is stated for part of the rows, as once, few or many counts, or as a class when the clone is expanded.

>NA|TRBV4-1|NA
CASSPSSNTGELFF
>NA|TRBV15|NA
CATSRARGVGETQYF
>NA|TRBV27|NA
CASSRSSGNTIYF
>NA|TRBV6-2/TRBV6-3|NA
CASSKIGHPNTEAFF
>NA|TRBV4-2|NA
CASSLSPSTGALREEQYF
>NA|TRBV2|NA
CASRSEGSTEAFF
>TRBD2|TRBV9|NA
CASSVGREGEQFF
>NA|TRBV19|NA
CASSPWGDSYNEQFF
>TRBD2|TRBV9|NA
CASSGTSGESQDTQYF
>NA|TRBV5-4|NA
CASSFGGGHSLGYEQYF
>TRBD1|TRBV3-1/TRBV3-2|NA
CASSQPGQVNTEAFF
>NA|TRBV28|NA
CASNKQGRGAQPQHF
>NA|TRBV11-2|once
CASSQQGMVTIYF
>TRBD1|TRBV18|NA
CASSPQGAGDTQYF
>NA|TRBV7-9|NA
CASSPGVVNEQFF
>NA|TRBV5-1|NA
CASSLAAGNQETQYF